The present T cell receptor (beta chain) was sequenced within a study of cytomegalovirus exposure and HLA in healthy donors. Germline loops: CDR1 MNHEY, CDR2 SMNVEV (reference sequence). The V end was cut by 5 bases, the J end by 0 bases, with 16 bases between. CDR3 length: 17 residues. This table comes from immunoSEQ multiplex PCR, and its TCRdb copy is limited to in-frame clones, with some not included. Of hundreds of thousands of clones listed, 87% are singletons. The source is a man between 18 and 35 years old in good health and CMV-seropositive. The chain carries TRBV27 and TRBJ2-2, with a weak D call TRBD1 (5 bases). Input material: PBMCs. In DNA form, the CDR3 reads TGTGCCAGCAGTCCCCTAGGGCAGGACACGAACACCGGGGAGCTGTTTTTT. Its translation: CASSPLGQDTNTGELFF.